The rows below give T cell receptor beta chains drawn from one sample of a study of post-analysis software for immune sequencing data. MiXCR, applied by TCRdb to the PCR reads, yields one record per CDR3 protein. Seen here are about 620,000 distinct CDR3 sequences, roughly 45% observed once, and the top ten hold roughly 1.7%. The sample was blood. These receptors all come from a girl aged 10 to 17 with multiple sclerosis. Both conserved end residues are part of each CDR3. The D gene is left open where the match is weak. The size field is filled for only some rows; it gives once, few, many or a size class.

. . TRBJ2-3 TRBV11-3 CASSLRGSDTQYF TGTGCCAGCAGCTTACGGGGTTCAGATACGCAGTATTTT
. TRBD1 TRBJ2-7 TRBV11-2 CASSSLGQNQRYEQYF TGTGCCAGCAGCTCCTTGGGACAGAACCAACGCTACGAGCAGTACTTC
. . TRBJ2-7 TRBV10-3 CAISESGERATFSYEQYF TGTGCCATCAGTGAGTCGGGTGAGCGGGCGACCTTCTCCTACGAGCAGTACTTC
. TRBD2 TRBJ2-1 TRBV5-1 CASSPGTSGRGFF TGCGCCAGCAGCCCCGGGACCAGCGGGAGGGGGTTCTTC
. . TRBJ2-7 TRBV4-1 CASSQAQSYEQYF TGCGCCAGCAGCCAAGCCCAGAGCTACGAGCAGTACTTC
few . TRBJ2-1 TRBV12-3/TRBV12-4 CASSYSNNEQFF TGTGCCAGCAGTTACAGCAATAATGAGCAGTTCTTC
. TRBD2 TRBJ2-1 TRBV7-9 CASSPLLAGGGDEQFF TGTGCCAGCAGCCCTCTACTAGCGGGAGGGGGAGATGAGCAGTTCTTC
few . TRBJ2-3 TRBV9 CASSEGAQSTDTQYF TGTGCCAGCAGCGAAGGGGCTCAGAGCACAGATACGCAGTATTTT
. . TRBJ1-1 TRBV5-5 CASLHKGFMNTEAFF TGTGCCAGCCTCCACAAGGGATTCATGAACACTGAAGCTTTCTTT
few . TRBJ2-3 TRBV29-1 CSVKEGAATDTQYF TGCAGCGTGAAGGAGGGGGCGGCGACAGATACGCAGTATTTT
. TRBD2 TRBJ2-1 TRBV12-3/TRBV12-4 CASSFDQGGWFF TGTGCCAGCAGTTTTGACCAGGGAGGGTGGTTCTTC
few TRBD1 TRBJ1-5 TRBV10-3 CAISEQGYSNQPQHF TGTGCCATCAGTGAACAGGGGTATAGCAATCAGCCCCAGCATTTT
few . TRBJ2-3 TRBV5-1 CASSLGLRSIDDTQYF TGCGCCAGCAGCTTGGGGCTGAGATCGATCGACGATACGCAGTATTTT
few . TRBJ2-6 TRBV4-1 CASSQIWALIRTGANVLTF TGCGCCAGCAGCCAGATCTGGGCGCTAATAAGGACTGGGGCCAACGTCCTGACTTTC
. . TRBJ2-7 TRBV27 CASSLMSGWDEQYF TGTGCCAGCAGTTTAATGTCAGGGTGGGACGAGCAGTACTTC
. . TRBJ2-5 TRBV29-1 CSVEGTKGETQYF TGCAGCGTTGAGGGCACCAAAGGGGAGACCCAGTACTTC
. . TRBJ1-4 TRBV6-1 CASSGRDTSTNEKLFF TGTGCCAGCAGTGGGCGGGACACCTCAACTAATGAAAAACTGTTTTTT
. . TRBJ1-1 TRBV20-1 CSASHDSHTEAFF TGCAGTGCTAGTCATGACAGCCACACTGAAGCTTTCTTT
. TRBD2 TRBJ2-1 TRBV29-1 CSALAGGSGNEQFF TGCAGCGCCCTAGCGGGGGGAAGTGGAAATGAGCAGTTCTTC
few TRBD1 TRBJ2-7 TRBV7-9 CASSSRRDRGGYEQYF TGTGCCAGCAGCTCTCGTCGGGACAGGGGTGGCTACGAGCAGTACTTC
. . TRBJ1-1 TRBV27 CASSFVTGTEAFF TGTGCCAGCAGTTTCGTGACAGGCACTGAAGCTTTCTTT
. TRBD2 TRBJ2-7 TRBV7-2 CASSLKGLAGAYEQYF TGTGCCAGCAGCTTAAAGGGACTAGCGGGGGCCTACGAGCAGTACTTC
few TRBD1 TRBJ1-1 TRBV5-1 CASSHGRGIEAFF TGCGCCAGCAGCCACGGCAGGGGGATAGAAGCTTTCTTT
. TRBD2 TRBJ2-5 TRBV7-3 CASSLTKRGGQETQYF TGTGCCAGCAGCTTAACAAAGCGGGGGGGCCAAGAGACCCAGTACTTC
. . TRBJ2-1 TRBV6-5 CASSYSQTGMKNEQFF TGTGCCAGCAGTTACTCGCAAACAGGGATGAAGAATGAGCAGTTCTTC
. . TRBJ2-3 TRBV14 CASTQGGPTDTQYF TGTGCCAGCACCCAAGGTGGGCCCACAGATACGCAGTATTTT
few TRBD2 TRBJ2-1 TRBV11-3 CASSLGTSQFF TGTGCCAGCAGTTTGGGGACTAGTCAATTCTTC
. . TRBJ2-7 TRBV7-8 CASSLALRGNEQYF TGTGCCAGCAGCTTAGCGCTCAGAGGAAACGAGCAGTACTTC
many TRBD2 TRBJ2-3 TRBV7-2 CASSLDLAARTDTQYF TGTGCCAGCAGCTTAGACCTAGCGGCACGCACAGATACGCAGTATTTT
. TRBD2 TRBJ2-7 TRBV29-1 CSAGREAHYEQYF TGCAGCGCCGGGCGGGAGGCTCACTACGAGCAGTACTTC
few . TRBJ1-2 TRBV10-1 CASSPGPLNYGYTF TGCGCCAGCTCCCCTGGACCTCTAAACTATGGCTACACCTTC
few . TRBJ1-5 TRBV14 CAISTDSNQPQHF TGTGCCATCAGTACGGATAGCAATCAGCCCCAGCATTTT
. . TRBJ2-5 TRBV7-3 CASSLYSSLQETQYF TGTGCCAGCAGCCTATACTCTAGCCTCCAAGAGACCCAGTACTTC
. . TRBJ2-7 TRBV4-1 CASSQWTSYEQYF TGCGCCAGCAGCCAATGGACAAGCTACGAGCAGTACTTC
few TRBD1 TRBJ1-5 TRBV10-3 CAISQDRVGQPQHF TGTGCCATCAGTCAGGACAGGGTCGGTCAGCCCCAGCATTTT
. . TRBJ2-3 TRBV10-3 CAISESGVGATDTQYF TGTGCCATCAGTGAGTCTGGGGTGGGGGCCACAGATACGCAGTATTTT
once TRBD1 TRBJ1-2 TRBV27 CASSFHGQGGYGYTF TGTGCCAGCAGTTTCCACGGACAGGGGGGGTATGGCTACACCTTC
. . TRBJ1-1 TRBV27 CASSFQGETEAFF TGTGCCAGCAGCTTTCAGGGAGAGACTGAAGCTTTCTTT
. TRBD2 TRBJ2-1 TRBV20-1 CSATLSGGAGNEQFF TGCAGTGCTACCTTAAGCGGGGGGGCAGGCAATGAGCAGTTCTTC
few . TRBJ1-2 TRBV12-3/TRBV12-4 CASSLEGGSYGYTF TGTGCCAGCAGCCTCGAGGGGGGATCCTATGGCTACACCTTC
. TRBD2 TRBJ2-1 TRBV7-8 CASSMLAGGTHNEQFF TGTGCCAGCAGCATGCTAGCGGGAGGGACCCACAATGAGCAGTTCTTC
few . TRBJ2-3 TRBV7-2 CASSLWRQNTDTQYF TGTGCCAGCAGCTTATGGAGGCAAAACACAGATACGCAGTATTTT
few . TRBJ1-1 TRBV29-1 CSASVNTEAFF TGCAGCGCTTCGGTGAACACTGAAGCTTTCTTT
. TRBD2 TRBJ2-1 TRBV7-2 CASSLLAGGQNEQFF TGTGCCAGCAGCTTACTAGCGGGGGGGCAAAATGAGCAGTTCTTC
few TRBD2 TRBJ2-5 TRBV7-2 CASSAWTSGGLETQYF TGTGCCAGCAGCGCCTGGACTAGCGGGGGTTTAGAGACCCAGTACTTC
many . TRBJ2-5 TRBV12-3/TRBV12-4 CASSLEYLGGQETQYF TGTGCCAGCAGTTTAGAATACCTCGGGGGACAAGAGACCCAGTACTTC
few . TRBJ2-1 TRBV6-2/TRBV6-3 CASSYRLGEQFF TGTGCCAGCAGCTACCGGCTGGGTGAGCAGTTCTTC
. . TRBJ1-4 TRBV20-1 CSASWGSGEKLFF TGCAGTGCTAGTTGGGGCTCGGGTGAAAAACTGTTTTTT
many . TRBJ2-7 TRBV27 CASSLSGVSYEQYF TGTGCCAGCAGTTTATCGGGCGTATCCTACGAGCAGTACTTC
few . TRBJ1-2 TRBV5-1 CASSRGRPRGYTF TGCGCCAGCAGCCGCGGAAGGCCTCGGGGCTACACCTTC
few . TRBJ1-6 TRBV5-5 CASSLRPWGDGSPLHF TGTGCCAGCAGCTTACGACCGTGGGGCGACGGTTCACCCCTCCACTTT
. TRBD1 TRBJ2-5 TRBV6-1 CASTLTGGETQYF TGTGCCAGCACCCTAACAGGGGGGGAGACCCAGTACTTC
. TRBD2 TRBJ2-7 TRBV6-6 CASSILAGSTYEQYF TGTGCCAGCAGTATCCTAGCGGGGTCTACCTACGAGCAGTACTTC
few TRBD2 TRBJ2-3 TRBV5-1 CASGRTSGDTQYF TGCGCCAGCGGCAGGACTAGCGGAGATACGCAGTATTTT